This TCR beta chain was obtained from a study of T cell responses to AZD1222 COVID-19 vaccine. Clones were sequenced by immunoSEQ multiplex PCR, and TCRdb holds only the in-frame ones, with some missing. The sample shows around 110,000 clones, roughly nine tenths of them seen only once. Comment on this clone: The target antigen is unknown.

The CDR3 consists of 16 residues. Losses at the gene ends were 3 bases for V and 2 bases for J; bases not matched to a gene: 10. Per germline, CDR1 DFQATT and CDR2 SNEGSKA (reference sequence). Regarding the study as a whole: Spike-specific TCR depth and breadth grew after two AZD1222 doses.

The origin of this receptor is an adult in good health. The chain combines TRBV20-1 with TRBJ2-7; TRBD2 matches at 10 bases. The specimen was peripheral blood, collected on day 0 of AZD1222 vaccination. CDR3 sequence: CSASTASSGRTYEQYF. Written as DNA, the CDR3 is TGCAGTGCTAGTACGGCGTCTAGCGGGAGAACCTACGAGCAGTACTTC.